These 2 T cell receptor beta chains originate from one sample sequenced in a study of blood T cell repertoires in COVID-19. Repertoires were generated with immunoSEQ multiplex PCR, while TCRdb's copy carries only in-frame clones and drops some. Of around 160,000 clones detected, around 84% appear once; the ten largest clones hold about 39%. Material for sequencing was peripheral blood. The origin of the receptors is a human donor in a cohort sampled during active COVID-19.

This chain links TRBV12-5 with TRBJ2-7; weak D call: TRBD1 (5 bases). CDR1 is LGHNT and CDR2 is FRNRAP in the germline V gene. The CDR3 is 16 residues long. The V and J ends lost 1 base and 0 bases respectively, with 13 bases between them. CDR3 protein: CASGLGGIKSSYEQYF. CDR3 nucleotide sequence: TGTGCTAGTGGTTTGGGGGGCATTAAGAGCTCCTACGAGCAGTACTTC.

The gene calls are TRBV28 and TRBJ2-1; a possible D gene is TRBD2 (6 bases). CDR1 MDHEN and CDR2 SYDVKM come from the germline V gene. V lost 6 bases, J lost 0 bases, and 12 bases lay in between. The CDR3 is 15 residues long. CDR3 coding DNA: TGTGCCAGCAGCCCACGGGGGAGCTCCTACAATGAGCAGTTCTTC. Its protein is CASSPRGSSYNEQFF.